This entry features one TCR beta chain sequence. The data belong to a study of tumor T cells in aggressive B-cell lymphoma. Measured with immunoSEQ multiplex PCR; TCRdb has only the in-frame clones, and not every one. The sample holds some 3,000 clones, 70% to 85% seen once. The CDR3 has 15 amino acids. The V segment lost 0 bases and the J segment 5 bases; nucleotides outside the gene matches: 2. From germline, CDR1 is SGHNT and CDR2 YYREEE (reference sequence). The V gene is TRBV5-4, the J gene TRBJ1-4, with TRBD1 matching 9 bases. The clonotype comes from an adult with diffuse large B cell lymphoma. Source material: tumor tissue. The CDR3 region is CASSLGGQGNEKLFF. The CDR3 DNA is TGTGCCAGCAGCTTGGGAGGACAGGGGAATGAAAAACTGTTTTTT.